Listed below are T cell receptor beta chains from one sample, sequenced in a study of response to subunit inactivated influenza vaccine. Each CDR3 protein gets one entry after TCRdb re-called the RT-PCR reads with MiXCR. The sample carries under 800,000 distinct CDR3 sequences, approximately 15% recorded once. Sequenced material: PBMCs from blood, taken 14 days before vaccination. These receptors all stem from a man over 45 who received an inactivated influenza vaccine. Both conserved end residues are part of each CDR3. D genes are given only for firm matches. Clone size appears in some rows only: once, few, many, or a class for an expanded clone.

NA	TRBV5-1	NA	TRBJ1-1	CASSLGTRMNTEAFF	TGCGCCAGCAGCTTGGGAACTCGGATGAACACTGAAGCTTTCTTT
NA	TRBV29-1	few	TRBJ1-1	CSVGWTAKGSEAFF	TGCAGCGTTGGTTGGACGGCCAAGGGGTCTGAAGCTTTCTTT
NA	TRBV20-1	few	TRBJ1-5	CSARRVQGDQPQHF	TGCAGTGCTAGACGAGTCCAGGGCGATCAGCCCCAGCATTTT
TRBD1	TRBV2	few	TRBJ1-2	CASSLTGQATNYGYTF	TGTGCCAGCAGCCTAACCGGACAGGCCACTAACTATGGCTACACCTTC
NA	TRBV23-1	NA	TRBJ2-7	CASSQALHKSYEQYF	TGCGCCAGCAGTCAAGCTTTACACAAGTCCTACGAGCAGTACTTC
TRBD2	TRBV19	NA	TRBJ2-7	CASSPRLGLAGFYEQYF	TGTGCCAGTAGTCCCCGTCTAGGACTAGCGGGCTTCTACGAGCAGTACTTC
TRBD2	TRBV3-1	NA	TRBJ2-5	CASSLGLAGGPVETQYF	TGTGCCAGCAGCCTGGGACTAGCGGGGGGGCCTGTAGAGACCCAGTACTTC
TRBD2	TRBV20-1	NA	TRBJ2-2	CSARDILAGGTGELFF	TGCAGTGCTAGAGATATACTAGCGGGAGGCACCGGGGAGCTGTTTTTT
NA	TRBV19	NA	TRBJ2-3	CASSPTTRRGSTDTQYF	TGTGCCAGTAGTCCCACTACCAGAAGAGGGAGCACAGATACGCAGTATTTT
NA	TRBV12-3/TRBV12-4	NA	TRBJ1-5	CASSTTETRPQHF	TGTGCCAGCAGTACGACAGAGACGCGGCCCCAGCATTTT
TRBD2	TRBV7-6	NA	TRBJ2-3	CASSNQKEGGRALDTQYF	TGTGCCAGCTCCAACCAGAAGGAGGGCGGGAGGGCCTTAGATACGCAGTATTTT
NA	TRBV28	NA	TRBJ2-7	CASSFGTSEQYF	TGTGCCAGCAGTTTTGGGACGTCAGAGCAGTACTTC
NA	TRBV14	NA	TRBJ2-1	CASSGGRGVGYNEQFF	TGTGCCAGCAGCGGAGGCAGGGGGGTCGGGTACAATGAGCAGTTCTTC
TRBD1	TRBV27	NA	TRBJ2-5	CASSNYRGRETQYF	TGTGCCAGCAGTAATTACAGGGGACGGGAGACCCAGTACTTC
NA	TRBV12-3/TRBV12-4	few	TRBJ1-3	CASSLREGVLSGNTIYF	TGTGCCAGCAGTTTAAGGGAGGGAGTACTCTCTGGAAACACCATATATTTT
NA	TRBV28	few	TRBJ2-6	CASSSPVQGISGANVLTF	TGTGCCAGCAGCTCTCCCGTACAGGGAATCTCTGGGGCCAACGTCCTGACTTTC
TRBD1	TRBV6-2/TRBV6-3	many	TRBJ1-6	CASSYGQGNDSPLHF	TGTGCCAGCAGTTACGGACAGGGAAACGATTCACCCCTCCACTTT
NA	TRBV28	NA	TRBJ2-3	CASRSGTDTQYF	TGTGCCAGCAGGTCAGGCACGGATACGCAGTATTTT
TRBD2	TRBV27	few	TRBJ2-7	CASSLLAGASYEQYF	TGTGCCAGCAGTTTACTAGCGGGAGCGTCCTACGAGCAGTACTTC
NA	TRBV5-5	NA	TRBJ2-1	CASSFVHNEQFF	TGTGCCAGCAGCTTTGTCCACAATGAGCAGTTCTTC
NA	TRBV6-2/TRBV6-3	NA	TRBJ1-2	CASSYSIEKGDYGYTF	TGTGCCAGCAGTTACTCGATTGAGAAGGGAGACTATGGCTACACCTTC
NA	TRBV30	NA	TRBJ1-5	CAWTDGLGQPQHF	TGTGCCTGGACGGACGGGTTGGGGCAGCCCCAGCATTTT
TRBD1	TRBV3-1	NA	TRBJ1-1	CASSHRQGEAFF	TGTGCCAGCAGCCATAGACAGGGTGAAGCTTTCTTT
TRBD2	TRBV28	NA	TRBJ2-7	CASSTIAGGLHEQYF	TGTGCCAGCAGTACAATAGCGGGAGGGCTCCACGAGCAGTACTTC
TRBD2	TRBV28	few	TRBJ2-7	CASQTSGLSSYEQYF	TGTGCCAGCCAGACTAGCGGGCTTAGCTCCTACGAGCAGTACTTC
NA	TRBV7-7	NA	TRBJ2-5	CASSSLSSAGGETQYF	TGTGCTAGCAGCTCTCTGTCTAGCGCTGGGGGTGAGACCCAGTACTTC
NA	TRBV20-1	few	TRBJ1-4	CSVSTGLREKLFF	TGCAGTGTCTCAACAGGGTTAAGAGAAAAACTGTTTTTT
TRBD2	TRBV20-1	few	TRBJ2-5	CSAPGGGETQYF	TGCAGTGCTCCCGGGGGGGGAGAGACCCAGTACTTC
NA	TRBV12-3/TRBV12-4	few	TRBJ1-5	CASSASATNQPQHF	TGTGCCAGCAGTGCCTCGGCAACCAATCAGCCCCAGCATTTT
TRBD2	TRBV7-2	many	TRBJ2-3	CASSLVATSGGDDTQYF	TGTGCCAGCAGCTTAGTTGCGACTAGCGGGGGGGACGATACGCAGTATTTT
TRBD1	TRBV6-5	NA	TRBJ2-7	CASSYLGTGGYEQYF	TGTGCCAGCAGTTACCTCGGGACAGGGGGTTACGAGCAGTACTTC
NA	TRBV20-1	many	TRBJ1-5	CSARSGNQPQHF	TGCAGTGCTAGAAGTGGTAATCAGCCCCAGCATTTT
TRBD2	TRBV5-1	many	TRBJ2-7	CASSFSSGGYEQYF	TGCGCCAGCAGCTTTTCTAGCGGGGGCTACGAGCAGTACTTC
NA	TRBV15	few	TRBJ2-3	CATSREPGRTDTQYF	TGTGCCACCAGCAGAGAGCCGGGCCGCACAGATACGCAGTATTTT
NA	TRBV12-3/TRBV12-4	NA	TRBJ2-1	CASSTHGKYNEQFF	TGTGCCAGCAGCACCCACGGGAAGTACAATGAGCAGTTCTTC
NA	TRBV12-3/TRBV12-4	NA	TRBJ1-5	CASSYGGANQPQHF	TGTGCCAGCAGTTATGGCGGAGCCAATCAGCCCCAGCATTTT
TRBD2	TRBV11-1	NA	TRBJ2-2	CASSLASGLAGVTGELFF	TGTGCCAGCAGCTTAGCATCTGGACTAGCGGGTGTTACCGGGGAGCTGTTTTTT
TRBD2	TRBV18	NA	TRBJ2-7	CASSREGSLEQYF	TGTGCCAGCTCTCGGGAGGGGTCCCTCGAGCAGTACTTC
NA	TRBV4-1	few	TRBJ2-1	CASSQVGGPGPNEQFF	TGCGCCAGCAGCCAAGTGGGGGGCCCGGGCCCCAATGAGCAGTTCTTC
NA	TRBV6-5	few	TRBJ1-6	CASSYGVRSPLHF	TGTGCCAGCAGTTACGGGGTCCGGTCACCCCTCCACTTT
TRBD1	TRBV5-1	few	TRBJ2-1	CASSLGDRGHEQFF	TGCGCCAGCAGCTTGGGGGACAGGGGCCATGAGCAGTTCTTC
NA	TRBV6-6	few	TRBJ2-5	CATRSPIQETQYF	TGTGCCACGCGGTCGCCGATCCAAGAGACCCAGTACTTC
NA	TRBV29-1	few	TRBJ2-7	CSVAGSTYEQYF	TGCAGCGTTGCTGGGAGCACCTACGAGCAGTACTTC
TRBD1	TRBV6-5	NA	TRBJ2-3	CASSYLGQPTSTDTQYF	TGTGCCAGCAGTTACCTGGGACAGCCGACGAGCACAGATACGCAGTATTTT
TRBD1	TRBV19	few	TRBJ2-2	CASSILGQGKDTGELFF	TGTGCCAGTAGTATATTGGGACAGGGGAAGGACACCGGGGAGCTGTTTTTT
NA	TRBV18	NA	TRBJ2-7	CASSPTGTRYEQYF	TGTGCCAGCTCACCAACCGGGACCCGCTACGAGCAGTACTTC
NA	TRBV20-1	NA	TRBJ2-3	CSARDYETTITDTQYF	TGCAGTGCTAGAGATTACGAGACCACGATAACAGATACGCAGTATTTT
TRBD1	TRBV20-1	few	TRBJ1-5	CSATQTGESGQPQHF	TGCAGTGCTACCCAGACAGGGGAGTCGGGGCAGCCCCAGCATTTT
NA	TRBV20-1	few	TRBJ2-7	CSARASAHSYEQYF	TGCAGTGCTAGAGCGAGTGCTCACTCATACGAGCAGTACTTC
NA	TRBV11-2	NA	TRBJ2-3	CASSLEGYYTDTQYF	TGTGCCAGCAGCTTAGAGGGCTATTACACAGATACGCAGTATTTT